The 12 T cell receptor beta chains listed next were all sequenced from one sample in a study of blood T cell repertoires in COVID-19. The repertoire was sequenced with immunoSEQ multiplex PCR; TCRdb's copy has only in-frame clones and lacks some. This table holds under 200,000 clones, about four fifths found once. Sequencing used peripheral blood. These receptors were collected from a human donor with acute or convalescent COVID-19. The donor label of this sample is uncertain.

This chain uses TRBV10-3 with TRBJ2-7; D remains ambiguous. Germline assignment: CDR1 ENHRY and CDR2 SYGVKD. The CDR3 is made up of 12 amino acids. V lost 2 bases to trimming and J lost 2 bases, with 4 bases between them. CDR3 bases: TGTGCCATCAGTGAGCGTACCTACGAGCAGTACTTC. Protein product: CAISERTYEQYF.

This chain connects TRBV15 to TRBJ1-1; D is possibly TRBD1 (5 bases). The CDR3 is made up of 14 amino acids. Deletions cut 3 bases from V and 4 bases from J, with 12 bases between. Germline values: CDR1 LNHNV, CDR2 YYDKDF (reference sequence). CDR3 sequence: CATSRDIIGTEAFF. The CDR3 DNA follows: TGTGCCACCAGCAGGGACATAATAGGCACTGAAGCTTTCTTT.

V and J are TRBV14 and TRBJ2-2, with D hard to call. The V gene's germline CDR1 is SGHDN and CDR2 FVKESK. There are 16 residues in the CDR3. V was cut by 2 bases and J by 1 base, with 11 bases left in between. CDR3 sequence: CASSQTGTGNTGELFF. In nucleotides, the CDR3 is TGTGCCAGCAGCCAAACCGGAACGGGGAACACCGGGGAGCTGTTTTTT.

The J gene is TRBJ2-1, the V gene TRBV5-1; 10 bases match TRBD2. Trimming took 7 bases from V and 6 from J; bases not matched to a gene: 10. The germline gives CDR1 SGHRS, CDR2 YFSETQ. This CDR3 is 15 amino acids long. The CDR3 nucleotides are TGCGCCAGCGGCGACTCTAGCGGGAGAACCAATGAGCAGTTCTTC. Residues: CASGDSSGRTNEQFF.

J is TRBJ2-3 and V is TRBV5-6; tentative D call: TRBD2 (5 bases). V shed 5 bases and J shed 10 bases, with 17 bases lying between them. Germline V gene data show CDR1 as SGHDT and CDR2 as YYEEEE. CDR3 length: 13 residues. The chain's CDR3 is CASRAGPGSAQYF. Here the CDR3 DNA reads TGTGCCAGCAGGGCCGGGCCTGGGAGTGCGCAGTATTTT.

This sequence joins TRBV19 and TRBJ1-5, with no clear D. Trimming stripped 9 bases from V and 8 bases from J, with 20 bases between. Germline loops: CDR1 LNHDA, CDR2 SQIVND (reference sequence). CDR3 length: 14 amino acids. CDR3 sequence reads: CASRALSFGEPQHF. CDR3 coding DNA: TGTGCCAGCCGGGCCCTTTCTTTCGGGGAGCCCCAGCATTTT.

The J gene is TRBJ2-5, the V gene TRBV10-2, with 12 nucleotides matching TRBD2. V trimming: 5 bases; J trimming: 2 bases; junction bases outside the gene matches: 9. The CDR3 sequence is 17 residues long. CDR1 and CDR2 from the germline V gene are WSHSY and SAAADI. The CDR3 coding sequence is TGCGCCAGCAGTCCCCTAGCCACTAGCGGGAGGCAAGAGACCCAGTACTTC. Protein: CASSPLATSGRQETQYF.

This clone has a handful of counts. The rearrangement links TRBV27 to TRBJ2-1; TRBD2 aligns across 15 bases. Germline-derived CDR1 and CDR2 are MNHEY and SMNVEV (reference sequence). The CDR3 consists of 16 residues. J was trimmed by 6 bases and V by 6 bases; bases with no gene match: 6. CDR3 nucleotides: TGTGCCAGCAGGCGTTCGGGACTAGCGGGAGGCAATGAGCAGTTCTTC. Amino acids: CASRRSGLAGGNEQFF.

This clone was counted a few times. V and J are TRBV18 and TRBJ2-7, with TRBD2 as a possible D gene (7 bases). V was pared by 3 bases and J by 6 bases, with 9 bases between. The CDR3 runs 12 residues. Germline V CDR1 and CDR2: KGHSH, LQKENI. CDR3 DNA: TGTGCCAGCTCACCTGGGGGGGCCGAGCAGTACTTC. Translated: CASSPGGAEQYF.

The chain links TRBV27 to TRBJ2-7; the D call may be TRBD1 or TRBD2 (9 bases each). The length of the CDR3 is 19 residues. Germline CDR1 is MNHEY and CDR2 is SMNVEV (reference sequence). V was shortened by 6 bases and J by 3 bases, with 30 bases between the two germline ends. CDR3 in amino acids: CASSPRTGVRAGGLYEQYF. The DNA for the CDR3 is TGTGCCAGCAGCCCTAGGACAGGGGTGAGAGCGGGAGGCCTCTACGAGCAGTACTTC.

The gene calls are TRBV11-2 and TRBJ2-1; D might be TRBD2 (6 bases). This CDR3 region has 16 residues. CDR1 is SGHAT, CDR2 FQNNGV, per germline. V lost 0 bases and J lost 5, with 14 bases in between. CDR3 sequence reads: CASSLDRLVADNEQFF. The DNA for the CDR3 is TGTGCCAGCAGCTTAGACAGGCTGGTAGCGGACAATGAGCAGTTCTTC.

CDR3 nucleotides: TGTGCCAGCAGCCAAGGGGCGGGGTCCACCGGGGAGCTGTTTTTT. This codes for CASSQGAGSTGELFF. The J gene is TRBJ2-2, the V gene TRBV14; tentatively, D is TRBD2 (6 bases). The V end lost 1 base, the J end lost 4 bases, and 10 bases lay between the germline ends. Germline assignment: CDR1 SGHDN and CDR2 FVKESK. CDR3 length: 15 residues.